This TCR beta chain was profiled in a study of T cells in Graves' hyperthyroidism and ophthalmopathy (dated by TCRdb to 2018 to 2020). With respect to the entire study: Peripheral blood was collected at initial diagnosis, before any treatment. Whether ophthalmopathy could be predicted prospectively was tested in an independent validation cohort made up of under 20 hyperthyroidism patients plus 17 patients who later progressed to ophthalmopathy. To identify TCR V-J signatures that set the groups apart, the researchers used a discovery cohort of 95 to 100 patients, made up of roughly 45 with Graves' ophthalmopathy and 55 to 65 with stable Graves' hyperthyroidism. After sampling, hyperthyroidism patients received methimazole starting at 30 mg daily, and ophthalmopathy patients received high-dose intravenous methylprednisolone. The roughly 100 discovery patients were randomly divided into training and test sets at a 7:3 ratio. In addition, the study compared T-cell repertoires in thyroid tissue and in blood from about 6 Graves' hyperthyroidism patients. TCR Vbeta CDR3 sequencing of approximately 140 peripheral blood samples (over 40 ophthalmopathy, some 75 hyperthyroidism and approximately 17 progressor patients) is reported in the paper. General conclusions and limits of the study: In validation, progression to ophthalmopathy was predicted by the model with 55% to 71% sensitivity and about 72% specificity, a median of roughly 6.4 months before onset. In cross-validation, a model built on a 13 V-J signature told ophthalmopathy apart from stable hyperthyroidism with roughly 87% sensitivity and 81% to 82% specificity, and in testing the same model reached 80%/75%. No statistical method was used to set the sample size in advance, and investigators knew the group allocation. Most expanded thyroid clonotypes (frequency above 0.001) were also detected in blood, suggesting blood repertoires may reflect thyroid immune responses.

In the ophthalmopathy patients, disease was moderately to severely active, with a Clinical Activity Score of 3 or more, a NOSPECS grade of 4 or more, and a duration of less than 3 months. Patients with uncontrolled infections, other autoimmune diseases, pregnancy or lactation were excluded. Diagnoses relied on clinical symptoms, serum thyroxine and TRAb, thyroid ultrasound and orbital computed tomography. Ficoll-Paque density gradient centrifugation was used to isolate PBMCs from around 10 ml of fresh peripheral blood. Trizol reagent was used to extract total RNA, and RNA quality was then checked on an Agilent 2100 Bioanalyzer. The TCR beta CDR3 regions were amplified from RNA transcripts. The TCR CDR3 was subjected to a first round of RT-PCR using the HTBI primer set and the Qiagen OneStep RT-PCR kit. Libraries were constructed in a second round of multiplex PCR, after which size selection and purification were carried out. The libraries were sequenced on an Illumina HiSeq2000 using paired-end 100 bp reads. In the paper's pipeline: SOAPnuke was used to process the raw data, throwing out any read that contained adapters or uncalled bases, had a mean Phred below 15, or lacked an exact constant-primer or identifier match. COPE v1.2.5 was used to merge high-quality paired reads, and clonotypes were defined as unique nucleotide sequences. MiTCR v1.1 was used to align clonotypes to the IMGT TRBV, TRBD and TRBJ reference segments. Only V-J combinations with frequency above 0.0001, covering 98% to 99.2% of repertoires, were analysed. A TCS score was defined as the ratio of F50 (clonal expansion) to E x V (chaos), with BLOSUM62-based TCRdist applied between CDR3 peptides within each V-J. Welch's t-statistics and random forest reduced approximately 520 V-J features to 10 to 15, which were used in a naive Bayes classifier (R e1071). Clones were called with MiXCR by TCRdb after fastp trimmed the public reads at Q25, and only in-frame beta chains were retained. Entries are consolidated by CDR3 protein sequence, retaining the most common genes and DNA. TCRdb assigned the V and J calls; the authors' analysis was not used. For this sample there are some 490,000 distinct CDR3 sequences; 16% appear just once. About 29% of the sample is held by the ten biggest clonotypes.

The CDR3 contains 14 residues, cysteine and phenylalanine counted. The read is trimmed to its CDR3 DNA, 42 bases read in frame from base 1. CDR1 and CDR2, per the germline V gene (reference sequence), are WNHNN and SYGVQD. V and J lose 0 bases and 4 bases, and a span of 6 bases separates them. Concerning this clonotype itself: Its cognate antigen has yet to be identified. No base-level quality is on record; no much larger clone is a single base apart.

The sequence is built from TRBV10-1 and TRBJ2-2; the D gene assignment is ambiguous. The clonotype comes from a woman in her 30s with Graves' ophthalmopathy. The sample taken for sequencing was blood. The CDR3 reads as follows: CASSESSFTGELFF. The nucleotide sequence reads as follows: TGCGCCAGCAGTGAGTCCTCGTTCACCGGGGAGCTGTTTTTT.